The rows below give T cell receptor beta chains drawn from one sample of a study of T cell responses to AZD1222 COVID-19 vaccine. Only in-frame clones appear in the TCRdb table, and some are missing; sequencing was by immunoSEQ multiplex PCR. Here the sample spans about 150,000 clones, 80% to 95% being singletons. The input for sequencing was peripheral blood, taken on day 0 of AZD1222 vaccination. The receptor set was obtained from an adult in good health. The CDR3 runs from the conserved cysteine through the conserved F or W. Expanded clones are given a class, and other clones once, few, many or no size at all.

>TRBV30|TRBJ2-1|13|-
CAWNREYRNEQFF
>TRBV15|TRBJ2-3|12|-
CATSRVQHTQYF
>TRBV5-1|TRBJ2-5|13|-
CASSLYRGKTQYF
>TRBV28|TRBJ2-5|15|-
CASSPSGRGEETQYF
>TRBV2|TRBJ2-7|17|-
CASNPPRVPYSSYEQYF
>TRBV10-2|TRBJ1-2|16|-
CASSAPFRDPKNGYTF
>TRBV7-8|TRBJ1-4|15|-
CASSRTRNANEKLFF
>TRBV9|TRBJ2-1|14|-
CASSVDPRLNEQFF
>TRBV5-1|TRBJ1-2|13|once
CASSYRARGGYTF
>TRBV27|TRBJ2-5|15|-
CASSYQQGPQETQYF
>TRBV2|TRBJ1-1|12|-
CARRTAGTEAFF
>TRBV9|TRBJ2-2|14|-
CASGGYSHTGELFF
>TRBV6-5|TRBJ2-7|13|-
CASMVGHRYEQYF
>TRBV28|TRBJ2-1|12|once
CASSSLKDEQFF
>TRBV18|TRBJ2-2|16|-
CASSPPVQGNPGELFF
>TRBV28|TRBJ2-3|15|-
CANSLPQISTDTQYF
>TRBV19|TRBJ2-7|16|-
CASRTSTGTGGYEQYF
>TRBV4-1|TRBJ2-1|12|-
CASSQGQNEQFF
>TRBV6-4|TRBJ2-1|14|-
CASSLAAPGNEQFF
>TRBV5-8|TRBJ1-1|14|-
CASSLGGLNTEAFF
>TRBV11-2|TRBJ2-3|19|once
CASSLVSSGRAWLTDTQYF
>TRBV7-9|TRBJ1-1|13|-
CASSLARGTEAFF
>TRBV14|TRBJ2-1|16|-
CASSLPGKRPHNEQFF
>TRBV5-1|TRBJ1-2|12|-
CASSPGQYGYTF
>TRBV28|TRBJ2-7|15|-
CASSMKTSVLYEQYF
>TRBV6-2/TRBV6-3|TRBJ2-7|15|-
CASSTLRDSSYEQYF
>TRBV5-4|TRBJ2-7|13|few
CASSYRQGGEQYF
>TRBV15|TRBJ1-1|18|once
CATSRDHGRGPGGTEAFF
>TRBV6-2/TRBV6-3|TRBJ2-1|16|-
CASSYSLSRFYNEQFF
>TRBV7-6|TRBJ2-7|14|-
CASSLDWGSYEQYF
>TRBV14|TRBJ2-3|16|-
CASSPPESLYTDTQYF
>TRBV19|TRBJ2-3|13|-
CASRAGGTDTQYF
>TRBV5-1|TRBJ1-3|15|-
CASSSTGNDRNTIYF
>TRBV19|TRBJ1-5|15|-
CASSTPGGLRRPQHF
>TRBV6-5|TRBJ1-5|15|-
CASSYSTGGTWPQHF
>TRBV18|TRBJ1-1|13|-
CASSELDGLEAFF
>TRBV6-5|TRBJ2-2|13|-
CASSYSEAGELFF